The present TCR beta chain was sequenced within a study of blood T cell repertoires in COVID-19. Across the whole study: PBMCs, B-cell-depleted T cells, or T cells provided the cDNA or gDNA that made up the material.

Under the authors' procedure: From reference gene primer amplification, estimates of nucleated cell counts were derived. Profiled with immunoSEQ multiplex PCR; TCRdb holds only in-frame clones, not every one. V and J calls and clone size are copied from that table; D and trimming were computed from the DNA. The table records 200,000 to 250,000 clones, less than 90% of them present only once. Researchers sorted participants into cohorts using their self-reported clinical history. This clone was seen just once. Sequencing used PBMCs or T cells enriched from blood (not recorded which). This TCR was sampled from a woman aged 25 to 39 who had recovered from COVID-19.

Written as DNA, the CDR3 is TGTGCCAGCAGCCGCGGACTAGAGGGGTCATACGAGCAGTACTTC. It yields the protein CASSRGLEGSYEQYF. The rearrangement links TRBV6-2 or TRBV6-3 to TRBJ2-7; 7 bases are a match to TRBD2. Unmatched junction bases numbered 12, after V lost 6 bases and J lost 4 bases. In germline, CDR1 is MNHEY, CDR2 SVGEGT. This CDR3 is 15 amino acids long.